The rows below give T cell receptor beta chains drawn from one sample of a study of T-cell memory formation after mild COVID-19. MiXCR, run by TCRdb on the 5' RACE reads, gives a single entry per CDR3 protein. The repertoire holds roughly 100,000 distinct CDR3 sequences, approximately 15% seen once, with 39% in the top ten. Source material: PBMCs or a T cell subset sorted from them (not recorded which). The receptors were gathered from a man younger than 30 who had mild COVID-19 (a few samples of this study predate the infection). Cell type and time point are not known. CDR3s include the opening cysteine and the closing phenylalanine or tryptophan. D genes are given only for firm matches. Clone size, where shown, is once, few, many, or a class for clones that have expanded.

d_call	j_call	v_call	clone_size	cdr3_aa	cdr3_nt
NA	TRBJ2-3	TRBV11-1	few	CASSLRPRGWADTQYF	TGTGCCAGCAGCTTACGACCGAGGGGCTGGGCAGATACGCAGTATTTT
NA	TRBJ1-2	TRBV4-1	many	CASSQVGRGANYGYTF	TGCGCCAGCAGCCAAGTGGGTAGAGGGGCTAACTATGGCTACACCTTC
NA	TRBJ2-3	TRBV7-9	few	CASSSARDTQYF	TGTGCCAGCAGTTCCGCCCGGGATACGCAGTATTTT
NA	TRBJ2-1	TRBV14	NA	CASSQDRISAFGNEQFF	TGTGCCAGCAGCCAAGATCGGATTAGCGCCTTCGGTAATGAGCAGTTCTTC
NA	TRBJ2-1	TRBV4-3	NA	CASSQDSSSYNEQFF	TGCGCCAGCAGCCAAGACAGTAGCTCCTACAATGAGCAGTTCTTC
NA	TRBJ2-7	TRBV6-6	NA	CASSTSGIYEQYF	TGTGCCAGCAGTACATCAGGGATCTACGAGCAGTACTTC
TRBD1	TRBJ2-3	TRBV7-9	NA	CASSAGQVSTDTQYF	TGTGCCAGCAGCGCAGGACAGGTCAGCACAGATACGCAGTATTTT
NA	TRBJ1-1	TRBV29-1	few	CSVDSLNTEAFF	TGCAGCGTTGACAGCTTGAACACTGAAGCTTTCTTT
NA	TRBJ2-1	TRBV4-3	NA	CASSQGGSQPYNEQFF	TGCGCCAGCAGCCAAGGGGGCAGTCAACCATACAATGAGCAGTTCTTC
NA	TRBJ1-2	TRBV7-6	NA	CASSPQRGFNYGYTF	TGTGCCAGCAGCCCTCAGAGGGGTTTCAACTATGGCTACACCTTC
NA	TRBJ1-3	TRBV4-1	NA	CASSQEPSSGNTIYF	TGCGCCAGCAGCCAAGAACCGAGCTCTGGAAACACCATATATTTT
NA	TRBJ1-5	TRBV7-8	NA	CASSLGSNQLQHF	TGTGCCAGCAGCTTGGGAAGCAATCAGCTCCAGCATTTT
TRBD2	TRBJ2-7	TRBV20-1	NA	CSASASGGFDEQYF	TGCAGTGCTAGCGCTAGCGGGGGTTTCGACGAGCAGTACTTC
NA	TRBJ2-7	TRBV4-1	many	CASSQGGVWAGAASYEQYF	TGCGCCAGCAGCCAAGGAGGGGTGTGGGCAGGGGCCGCTTCCTACGAGCAGTACTTC
NA	TRBJ2-3	TRBV7-9	NA	CASSLRLDTQYF	TGTGCCAGCAGCTTACGCTTAGATACGCAGTATTTT
NA	TRBJ1-1	TRBV7-3	few	CASSLTPRGNTEAFF	TGTGCCAGCAGCTTAACCCCTCGGGGGAACACTGAAGCTTTCTTT
TRBD1	TRBJ1-2	TRBV29-1	many	CSVYPLGQGYGYTF	TGCAGCGTTTACCCTCTAGGACAGGGGTATGGCTACACCTTC
TRBD2	TRBJ2-5	TRBV7-2	few	CASSSRLAGGETQYF	TGTGCCAGCAGCTCTAGACTAGCGGGAGGGGAGACCCAGTACTTC
NA	TRBJ2-2	TRBV29-1	many	CSVDDGLGTGELFF	TGCAGCGTTGACGATGGACTGGGCACCGGGGAGCTGTTTTTT
TRBD2	TRBJ2-1	TRBV15	few	CATSSHGLAGVDEQFF	TGTGCCACCAGCAGTCACGGACTAGCGGGGGTCGATGAGCAGTTCTTC
NA	TRBJ2-2	TRBV13	few	CASSFSQFRLDNTGELFF	TGTGCCAGCAGCTTCAGTCAATTCCGACTGGATAACACCGGGGAGCTGTTTTTT
NA	TRBJ2-5	TRBV6-2/TRBV6-3	NA	CASSRSFLEQETQYF	TGTGCCAGCAGTCGATCCTTCCTGGAACAAGAGACCCAGTACTTC
NA	TRBJ2-3	TRBV4-2	few	CASSQDAGRSTDTQYF	TGTGCCAGCAGCCAAGACGCAGGGCGGAGCACAGATACGCAGTATTTT
NA	TRBJ2-1	TRBV7-6	NA	CASSLGTGTGNEQFF	TGTGCCAGCAGCTTAGGAACAGGGACGGGCAATGAGCAGTTCTTC
NA	TRBJ2-1	TRBV7-8	few	CASSPFQGIEQFF	TGTGCCAGCAGCCCATTTCAGGGGATTGAGCAGTTCTTC
NA	TRBJ2-7	TRBV6-5	many	CASSSEAYEQYF	TGTGCCAGCAGTTCCGAAGCCTACGAGCAGTACTTC
TRBD2	TRBJ2-3	TRBV2	NA	CASTSRTSGGPTTFNTQYF	TGTGCCAGCACGAGCAGGACTAGCGGGGGCCCTACAACCTTCAATACGCAGTATTTT
TRBD1	TRBJ2-1	TRBV2	NA	CASTDRVGEQFF	TGTGCCAGCACTGACAGGGTTGGTGAGCAGTTCTTC
NA	TRBJ2-1	TRBV6-5	few	CAVGGSSYNEQFF	TGTGCCGTGGGGGGTTCCTCCTACAATGAGCAGTTCTTC
NA	TRBJ2-7	TRBV4-3	NA	CASSQGAGRPEQYF	TGCGCCAGCAGCCAAGGGGCAGGGAGGCCCGAGCAGTACTTC
NA	TRBJ2-1	TRBV5-5	NA	CASSLGLVGREYNEQFF	TGTGCCAGCAGCTTGGGACTAGTGGGTCGGGAATACAATGAGCAGTTCTTC